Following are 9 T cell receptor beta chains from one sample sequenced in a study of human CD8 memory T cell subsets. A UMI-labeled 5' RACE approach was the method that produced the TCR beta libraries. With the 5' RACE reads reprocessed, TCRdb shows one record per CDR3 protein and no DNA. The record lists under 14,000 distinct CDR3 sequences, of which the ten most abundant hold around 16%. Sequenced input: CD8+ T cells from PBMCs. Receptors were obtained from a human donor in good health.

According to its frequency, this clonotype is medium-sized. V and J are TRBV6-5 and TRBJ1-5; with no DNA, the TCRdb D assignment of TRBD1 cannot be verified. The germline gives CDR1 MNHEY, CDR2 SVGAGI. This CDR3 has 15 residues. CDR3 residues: CASSPDRGETQPQHF.

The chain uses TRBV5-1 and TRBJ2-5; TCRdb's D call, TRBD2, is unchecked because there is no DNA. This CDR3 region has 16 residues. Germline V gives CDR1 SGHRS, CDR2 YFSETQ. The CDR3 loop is CASSPYVGSPQETQYF. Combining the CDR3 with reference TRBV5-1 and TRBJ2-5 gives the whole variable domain KAGVTQTPRYLIKTRGQQVTLSCSPISGHRSVSWYQQTPGQGLQFLFEYFSETQRNKGNFPGRFSGRQFSNSRSEMNVSTLELGDSALYLCASSPYVGSPQETQYFGPGTRLLVL.

This chain's CDR3 is CASSFMTSGSYEQYF. V gene TRBV5-6 combines with J gene TRBJ2-7; lacking DNA, the TRBD2 call made by TCRdb goes unchecked. The CDR3 is 15 amino acids. The germline gives CDR1 SGHDT, CDR2 YYEEEE.

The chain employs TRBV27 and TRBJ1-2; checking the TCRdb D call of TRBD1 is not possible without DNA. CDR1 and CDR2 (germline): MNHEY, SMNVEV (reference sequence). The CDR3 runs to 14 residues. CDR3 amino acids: CASSLSRVGYGYTF.

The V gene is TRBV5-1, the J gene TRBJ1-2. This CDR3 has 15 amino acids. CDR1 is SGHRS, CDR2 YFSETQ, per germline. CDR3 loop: CASSSTEKANYGYTF.

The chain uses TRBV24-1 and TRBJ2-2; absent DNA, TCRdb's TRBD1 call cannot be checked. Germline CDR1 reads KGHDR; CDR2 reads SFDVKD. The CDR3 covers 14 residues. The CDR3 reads CATSVTGNTGELFF.

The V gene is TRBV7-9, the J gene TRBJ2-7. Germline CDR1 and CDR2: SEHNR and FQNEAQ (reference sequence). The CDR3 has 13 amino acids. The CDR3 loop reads CASSQDSSYEQYF. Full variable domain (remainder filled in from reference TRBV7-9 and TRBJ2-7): DTGVSQNPRHKITKRGQNVTFRCDPISEHNRLYWYRQTLGQGPEFLTYFQNEAQLEKSRLLSDRFSAERPKGSFSTLEIQRTEQGDSAMYLCASSQDSSYEQYFGPGTRLTVT.

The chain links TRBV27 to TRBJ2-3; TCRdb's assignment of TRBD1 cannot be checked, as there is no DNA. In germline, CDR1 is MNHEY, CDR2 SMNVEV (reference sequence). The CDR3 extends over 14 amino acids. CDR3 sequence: CASSFCPPCETQYF.

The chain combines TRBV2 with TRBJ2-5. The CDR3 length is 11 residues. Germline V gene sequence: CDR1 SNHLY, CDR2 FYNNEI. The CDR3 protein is CASRDQETQYF. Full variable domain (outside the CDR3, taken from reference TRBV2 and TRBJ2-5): EPEVTQTPSHQVTQMGQEVILRCVPISNHLYFYWYRQILGQKVEFLVSFYNNEISEKSEIFDDQFSVERPDGSNFTLKIRSTKLEDSAMYFCASRDQETQYFGPGTRLLVL.